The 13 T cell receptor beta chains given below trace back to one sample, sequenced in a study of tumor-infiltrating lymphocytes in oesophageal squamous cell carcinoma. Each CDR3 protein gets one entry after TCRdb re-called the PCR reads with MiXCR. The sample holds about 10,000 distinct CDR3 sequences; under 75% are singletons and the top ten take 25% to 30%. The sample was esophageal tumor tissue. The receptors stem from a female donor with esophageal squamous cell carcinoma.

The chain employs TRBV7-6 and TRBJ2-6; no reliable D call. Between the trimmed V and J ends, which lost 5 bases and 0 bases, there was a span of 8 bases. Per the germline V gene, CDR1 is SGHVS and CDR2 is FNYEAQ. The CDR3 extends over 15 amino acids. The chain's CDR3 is CASSTVFSGANVLTF. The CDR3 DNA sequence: TGTGCCAGCAGCACAGTGTTCTCTGGGGCCAACGTCCTGACTTTC.

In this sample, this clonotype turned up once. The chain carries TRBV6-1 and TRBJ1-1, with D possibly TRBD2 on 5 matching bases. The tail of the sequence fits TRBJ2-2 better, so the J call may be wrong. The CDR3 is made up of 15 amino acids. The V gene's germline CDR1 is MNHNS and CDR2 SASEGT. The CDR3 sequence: CATLGKRAGTGELFF. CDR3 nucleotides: TGTGCCACCCTGGGGAAGAGGGCAGGCACCGGGGAGCTGTTTTTT.

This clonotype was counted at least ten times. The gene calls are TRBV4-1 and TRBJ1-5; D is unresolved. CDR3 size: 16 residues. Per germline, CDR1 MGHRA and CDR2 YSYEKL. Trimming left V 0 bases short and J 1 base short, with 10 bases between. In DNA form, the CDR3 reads TGCGCCAGCAGCCAAGATCTGGGCAGGAGCAATCAGCCCCAGCATTTT. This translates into CASSQDLGRSNQPQHF.

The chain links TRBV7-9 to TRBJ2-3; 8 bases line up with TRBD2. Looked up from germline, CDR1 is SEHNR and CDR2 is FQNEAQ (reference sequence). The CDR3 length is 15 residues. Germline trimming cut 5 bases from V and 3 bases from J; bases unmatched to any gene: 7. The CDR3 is CASSQAGEGTDTQYF. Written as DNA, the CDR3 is TGTGCCAGCAGCCAAGCGGGAGAAGGGACAGATACGCAGTATTTT.

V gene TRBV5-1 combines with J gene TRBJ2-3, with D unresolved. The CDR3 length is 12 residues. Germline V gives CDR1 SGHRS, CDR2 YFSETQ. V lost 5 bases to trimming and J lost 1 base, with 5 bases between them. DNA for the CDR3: TGCGCCAGCAGTTGGGGCACAGATACGCAGTATTTT. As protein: CASSWGTDTQYF.

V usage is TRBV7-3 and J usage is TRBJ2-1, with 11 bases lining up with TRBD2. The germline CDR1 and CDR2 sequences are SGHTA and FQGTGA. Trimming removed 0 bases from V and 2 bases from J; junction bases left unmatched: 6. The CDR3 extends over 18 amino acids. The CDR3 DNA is TGTGCCAGCAGCTTAACTAGCGGGGGGGCCTTACCCTACAATGAGCAGTTCTTC. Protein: CASSLTSGGALPYNEQFF.

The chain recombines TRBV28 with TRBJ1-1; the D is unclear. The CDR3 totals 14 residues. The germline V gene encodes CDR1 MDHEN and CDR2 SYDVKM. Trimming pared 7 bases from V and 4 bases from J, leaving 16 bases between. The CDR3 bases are TGTGCCAGCACCACGGGAGGACCGATCACTGAAGCTTTCTTT. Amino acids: CASTTGGPITEAFF.

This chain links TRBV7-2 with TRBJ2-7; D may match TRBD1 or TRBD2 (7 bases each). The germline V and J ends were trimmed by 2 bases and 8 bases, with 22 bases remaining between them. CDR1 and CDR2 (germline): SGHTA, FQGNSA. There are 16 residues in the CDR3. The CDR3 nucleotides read TGTGCCAGCAGCTTATGGTTTGGGAGGGGGCGTTTCAAGCAGTACTTC. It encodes CASSLWFGRGRFKQYF.

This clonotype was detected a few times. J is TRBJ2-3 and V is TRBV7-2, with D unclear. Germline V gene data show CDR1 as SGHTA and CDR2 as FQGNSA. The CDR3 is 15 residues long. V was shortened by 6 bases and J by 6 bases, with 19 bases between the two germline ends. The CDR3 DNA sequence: TGTGCCAGCAGACTACCCCGGGTAGCAGGCGATACGCAGTATTTT. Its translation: CASRLPRVAGDTQYF. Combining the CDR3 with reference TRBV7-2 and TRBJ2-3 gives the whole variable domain GAGVSQSPSNKVTEKGKDVELRCDPISGHTALYWYRQSLGQGLEFLIYFQGNSAPDKSGLPSDRFSAERTGGSVSTLTIQRTQQEDSAVYLCASRLPRVAGDTQYFGPGTRLTVL.

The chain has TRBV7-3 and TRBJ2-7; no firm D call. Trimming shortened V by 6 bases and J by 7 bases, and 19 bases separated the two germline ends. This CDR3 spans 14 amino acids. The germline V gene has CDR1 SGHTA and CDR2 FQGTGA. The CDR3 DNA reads TGTGCCAGCAGTCCAGAGACCAGTTACAATGAGCAGTACTTC. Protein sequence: CASSPETSYNEQYF.

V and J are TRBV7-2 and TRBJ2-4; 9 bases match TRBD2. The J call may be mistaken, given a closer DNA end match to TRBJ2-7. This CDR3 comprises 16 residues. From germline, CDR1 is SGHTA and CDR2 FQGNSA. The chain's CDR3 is CASSLYGGRAQYEQYF. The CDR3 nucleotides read TGTGCCAGCAGCTTATATGGCGGGAGGGCTCAATACGAGCAGTACTTC.

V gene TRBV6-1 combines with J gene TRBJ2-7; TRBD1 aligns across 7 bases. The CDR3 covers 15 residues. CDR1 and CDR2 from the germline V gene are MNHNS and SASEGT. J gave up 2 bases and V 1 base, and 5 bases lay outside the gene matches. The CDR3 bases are TGTGCCAGCAGTGAAGGAGGGACAGCAGCCTACGAGCAGTACTTC. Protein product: CASSEGGTAAYEQYF.

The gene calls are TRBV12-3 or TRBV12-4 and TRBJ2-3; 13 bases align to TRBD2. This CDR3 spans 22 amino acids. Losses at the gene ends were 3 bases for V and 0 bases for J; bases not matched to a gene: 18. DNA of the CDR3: TGTGCCAGCAGTTTTGGCTGGCGACTAGCGGGAGGAACGACTACTAGCACAGATACGCAGTATTTT. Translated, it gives CASSFGWRLAGGTTTSTDTQYF.